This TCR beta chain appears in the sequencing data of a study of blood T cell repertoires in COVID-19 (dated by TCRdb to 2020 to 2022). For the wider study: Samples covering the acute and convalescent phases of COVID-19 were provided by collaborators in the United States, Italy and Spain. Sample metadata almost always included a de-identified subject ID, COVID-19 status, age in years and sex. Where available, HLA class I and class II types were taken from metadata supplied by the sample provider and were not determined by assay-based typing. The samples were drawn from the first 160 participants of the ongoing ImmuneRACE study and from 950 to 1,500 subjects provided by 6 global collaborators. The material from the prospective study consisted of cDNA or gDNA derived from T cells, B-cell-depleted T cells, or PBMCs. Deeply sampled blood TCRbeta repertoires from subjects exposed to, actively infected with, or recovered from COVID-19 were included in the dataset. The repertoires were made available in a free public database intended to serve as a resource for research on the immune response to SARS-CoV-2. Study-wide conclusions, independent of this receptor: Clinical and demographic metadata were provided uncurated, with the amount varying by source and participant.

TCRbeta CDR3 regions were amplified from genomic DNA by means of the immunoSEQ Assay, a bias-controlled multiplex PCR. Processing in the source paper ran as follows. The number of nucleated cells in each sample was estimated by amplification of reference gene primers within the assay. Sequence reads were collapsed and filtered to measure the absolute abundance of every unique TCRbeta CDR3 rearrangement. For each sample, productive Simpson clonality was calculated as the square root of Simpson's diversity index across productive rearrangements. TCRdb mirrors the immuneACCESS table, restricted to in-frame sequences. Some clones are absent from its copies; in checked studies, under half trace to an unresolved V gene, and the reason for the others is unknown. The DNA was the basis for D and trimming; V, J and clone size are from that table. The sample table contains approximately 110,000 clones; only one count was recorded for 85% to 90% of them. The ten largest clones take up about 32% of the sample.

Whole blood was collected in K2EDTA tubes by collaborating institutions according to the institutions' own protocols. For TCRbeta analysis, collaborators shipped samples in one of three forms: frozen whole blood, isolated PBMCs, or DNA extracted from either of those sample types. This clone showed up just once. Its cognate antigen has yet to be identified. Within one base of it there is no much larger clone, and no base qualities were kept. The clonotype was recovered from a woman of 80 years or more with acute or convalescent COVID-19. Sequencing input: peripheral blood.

The CDR3 in this case is CATSGQGRRLPGANVLTF. The DNA sequence follows: TGTGCCACCAGCGGACAGGGGCGCCGTTTGCCTGGGGCCAACGTCCTGACTTTC. The chain was built from TRBV15 and TRBJ2-6; TRBD1 agrees with 9 junctional bases. The germline V gene (reference sequence) gives CDR1 as LNHNV and CDR2 as YYDKDF. The CDR3, from cysteine to phenylalanine, totals 18 residues. CDR3 DNA is the only sequence kept; it has 54 bases, read in frame from the first base. Clipping removes 5 bases from V and 2 bases from J, with 10 as the unmatched junction base count.